This TCR beta chain was documented in a study of tissue T cells after allogeneic stem cell transplantation. Study-wide background: A few GVHD patients had recipient-origin PBMCs collected before transplant.

The CDR3 has 14 amino acids. V was pared by 0 bases and J by 5 bases, with 10 bases between. Germline values: CDR1 MNHEY, CDR2 SVGAGI. Survey-depth TCRbeta CDR3 sequencing reported V/J genes and productive frequencies. Only in-frame clones appear in the TCRdb table, and some are missing; sequencing was by immunoSEQ multiplex PCR. The sample holds roughly 30,000 clones, approximately 83% seen once. This specimen was blood, taken before transplantation. The receptor comes from a woman between 18 and 49 years old who later had graft-versus-host disease after an allogeneic stem cell transplant. This rearrangement joins TRBV6-5 to TRBJ2-5; D is perhaps TRBD1 or TRBD2 (6 bases each). The CDR3 nucleotides read TGTGCCAGCAGTTACTCCGGGGGCGCGGAGACCCAGTACTTC. Amino acid sequence: CASSYSGGAETQYF.